This TCR delta chain stems from a study of gamma-delta T cells after stem cell transplantation. The CDR3 length is 15 residues. CDR1 GEAIGNYY and CDR2 EKD come from the germline V gene. J gave up 0 bases and V 0 bases, and 3 bases lay outside the gene matches. TCRdb re-processed the RT-PCR reads using CATT. The sample has 1,500 to 2,000 delta-chain clones, 2.3% seen once; the top ten hold roughly half. This clonotype originated in a human donor. It is not recorded whose cells these are; they may come from a transplant donor. What was sequenced was gamma-delta T cells. This chain connects TRDV2 to TRDJ1, with 7 nucleotides matching TRDD3. The CDR3 region has the DNA TGTGCCTGTGACACCGTGGGGGAGTACACCGATAAACTCATCTTT. Its translation is CACDTVGEYTDKLIF.